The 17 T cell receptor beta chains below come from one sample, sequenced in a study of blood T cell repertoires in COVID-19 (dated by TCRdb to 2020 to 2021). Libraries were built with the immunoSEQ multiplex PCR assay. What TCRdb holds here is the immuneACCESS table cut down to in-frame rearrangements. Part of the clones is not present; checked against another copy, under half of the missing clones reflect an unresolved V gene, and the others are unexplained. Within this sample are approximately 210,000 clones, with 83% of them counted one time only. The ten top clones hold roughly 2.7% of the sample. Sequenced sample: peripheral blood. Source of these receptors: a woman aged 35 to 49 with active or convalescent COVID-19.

CDR3 DNA: TGTGCTAGTGGAACTAGCGGGGTGGAGACCCAGTACTTC. Amino acid sequence: CASGTSGVETQYF. The V gene is TRBV12-5, the J gene TRBJ2-5, with 10 nucleotides matching TRBD2. Germline V lookup: CDR1 LGHNT, CDR2 FRNRAP. This CDR3 spans 13 amino acids. The junction had 3 bases not matched to a gene; V was cut back by 6 bases and J by 5 bases.

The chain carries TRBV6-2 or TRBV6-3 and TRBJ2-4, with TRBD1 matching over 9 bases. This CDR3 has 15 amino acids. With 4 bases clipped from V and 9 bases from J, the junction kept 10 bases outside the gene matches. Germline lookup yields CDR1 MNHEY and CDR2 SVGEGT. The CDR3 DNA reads TGTGCCAGCAGTTCCGGGACAGGGATTATCGGCATTCAGTACTTC. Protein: CASSSGTGIIGIQYF.

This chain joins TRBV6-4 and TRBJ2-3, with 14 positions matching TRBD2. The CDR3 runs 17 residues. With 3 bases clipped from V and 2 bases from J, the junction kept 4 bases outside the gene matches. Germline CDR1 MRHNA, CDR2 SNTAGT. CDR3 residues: CASSEGLAGEFTDTQYF. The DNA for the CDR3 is TGTGCCAGCAGTGAGGGACTAGCGGGGGAGTTCACAGATACGCAGTATTTT.

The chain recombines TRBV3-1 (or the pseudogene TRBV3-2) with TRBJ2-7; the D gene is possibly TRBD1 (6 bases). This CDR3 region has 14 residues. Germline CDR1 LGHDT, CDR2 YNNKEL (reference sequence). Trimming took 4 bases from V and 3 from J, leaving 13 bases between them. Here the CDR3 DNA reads TGTGCCAGCAGCCGACAGACACAGGGCTACGAGCAGTACTTC. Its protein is CASSRQTQGYEQYF.

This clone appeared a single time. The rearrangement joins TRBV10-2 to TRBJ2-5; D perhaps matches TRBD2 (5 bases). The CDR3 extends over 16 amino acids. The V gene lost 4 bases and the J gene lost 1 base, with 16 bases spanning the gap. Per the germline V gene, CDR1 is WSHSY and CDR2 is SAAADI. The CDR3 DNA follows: TGCGCCAGCAGTGTAAGTGTAGCGAGACGCCAAGAGACCCAGTACTTC. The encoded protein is CASSVSVARRQETQYF.

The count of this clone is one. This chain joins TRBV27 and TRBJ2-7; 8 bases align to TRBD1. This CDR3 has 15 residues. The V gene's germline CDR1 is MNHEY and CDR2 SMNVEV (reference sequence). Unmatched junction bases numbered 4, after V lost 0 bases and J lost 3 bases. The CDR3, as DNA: TGTGCCAGCAGTTTATCGCGGACAGGGTACTACGAGCAGTACTTC. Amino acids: CASSLSRTGYYEQYF.

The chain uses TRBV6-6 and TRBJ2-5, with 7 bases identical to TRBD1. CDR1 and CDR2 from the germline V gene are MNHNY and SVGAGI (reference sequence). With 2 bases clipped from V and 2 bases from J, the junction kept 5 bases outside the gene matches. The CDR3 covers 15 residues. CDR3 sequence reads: CASSYPRQGQETQYF. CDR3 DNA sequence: TGTGCCAGCAGTTACCCACGACAGGGTCAAGAGACCCAGTACTTC.

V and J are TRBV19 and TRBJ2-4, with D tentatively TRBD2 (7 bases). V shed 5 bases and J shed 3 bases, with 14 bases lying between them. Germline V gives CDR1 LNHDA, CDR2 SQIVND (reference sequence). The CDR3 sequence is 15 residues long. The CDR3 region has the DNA TGTGCCAGTAGTGGCGGGGGCTCAGGCAAAAACATTCAGTACTTC. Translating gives CASSGGGSGKNIQYF.

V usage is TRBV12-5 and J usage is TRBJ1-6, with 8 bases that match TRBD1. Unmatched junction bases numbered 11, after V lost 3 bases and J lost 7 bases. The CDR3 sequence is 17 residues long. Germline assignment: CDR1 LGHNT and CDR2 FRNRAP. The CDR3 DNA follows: TGTGCTAGTGGTTTTTACGGGCAGGGGGCCCGGAATTCACCCCTCCACTTT. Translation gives CASGFYGQGARNSPLHF.

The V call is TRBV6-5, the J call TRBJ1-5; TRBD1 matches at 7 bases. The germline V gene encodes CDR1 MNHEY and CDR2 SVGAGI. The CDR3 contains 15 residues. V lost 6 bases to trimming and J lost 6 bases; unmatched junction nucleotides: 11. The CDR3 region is CASRKEGAGIQPQHF. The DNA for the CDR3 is TGTGCCAGCAGGAAAGAGGGGGCCGGCATTCAGCCCCAGCATTTT.

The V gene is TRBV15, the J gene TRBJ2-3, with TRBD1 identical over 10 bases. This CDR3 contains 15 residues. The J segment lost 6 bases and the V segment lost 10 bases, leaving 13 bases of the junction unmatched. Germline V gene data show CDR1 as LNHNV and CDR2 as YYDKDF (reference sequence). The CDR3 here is CAIRRPGTGADTQYF. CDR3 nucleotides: TGTGCCATAAGACGACCTGGGACAGGGGCTGATACGCAGTATTTT.

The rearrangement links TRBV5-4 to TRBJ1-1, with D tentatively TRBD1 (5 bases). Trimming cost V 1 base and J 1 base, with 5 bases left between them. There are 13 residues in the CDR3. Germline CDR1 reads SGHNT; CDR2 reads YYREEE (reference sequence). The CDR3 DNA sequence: TGTGCCAGCAGCTTGACAGGGAACACTGAAGCTTTCTTT. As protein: CASSLTGNTEAFF. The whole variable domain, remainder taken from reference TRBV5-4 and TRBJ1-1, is ETGVTQSPTHLIKTRGQQVTLRCSSQSGHNTVSWYQQALGQGPQFIFQYYREEENGRGNFPPRFSGLQFPNYSSELNVNALELDDSALYLCASSLTGNTEAFFGQGTRLTVV.

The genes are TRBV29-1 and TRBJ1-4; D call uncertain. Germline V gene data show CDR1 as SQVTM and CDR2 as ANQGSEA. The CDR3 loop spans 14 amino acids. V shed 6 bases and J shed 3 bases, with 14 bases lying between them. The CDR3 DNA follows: TGCAGCGTCCCAGTGGAGGGATCTAATGAAAAACTGTTTTTT. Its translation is CSVPVEGSNEKLFF. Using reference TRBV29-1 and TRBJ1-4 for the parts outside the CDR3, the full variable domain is SAVISQKPSRDICQRGTSLTIQCQVDSQVTMMFWYRQQPGQSLTLIATANQGSEATYESGFVIDKFPISRPNLTFSTLTVSNMSPEDSSIYLCSVPVEGSNEKLFFGSGTQLSVL.

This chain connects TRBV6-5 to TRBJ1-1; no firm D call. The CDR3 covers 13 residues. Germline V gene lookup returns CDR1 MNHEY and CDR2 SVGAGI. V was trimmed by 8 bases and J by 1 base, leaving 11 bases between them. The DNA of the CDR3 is TGTGCCAGCGTTCGTCAGGCGAACACTGAAGCTTTCTTT. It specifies CASVRQANTEAFF.

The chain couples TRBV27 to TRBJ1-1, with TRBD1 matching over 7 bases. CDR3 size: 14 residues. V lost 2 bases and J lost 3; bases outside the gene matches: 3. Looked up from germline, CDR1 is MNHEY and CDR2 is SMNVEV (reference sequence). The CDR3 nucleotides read TGTGCCAGCAGTTTAGGCAGGGGGTACACTGAAGCTTTCTTT. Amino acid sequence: CASSLGRGYTEAFF.

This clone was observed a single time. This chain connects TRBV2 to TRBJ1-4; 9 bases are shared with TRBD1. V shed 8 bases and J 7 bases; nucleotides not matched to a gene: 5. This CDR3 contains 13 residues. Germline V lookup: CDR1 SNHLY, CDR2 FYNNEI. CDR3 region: CASRQGETEKLFF. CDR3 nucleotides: TGTGCCAGCCGACAGGGGGAGACTGAAAAACTGTTTTTT.

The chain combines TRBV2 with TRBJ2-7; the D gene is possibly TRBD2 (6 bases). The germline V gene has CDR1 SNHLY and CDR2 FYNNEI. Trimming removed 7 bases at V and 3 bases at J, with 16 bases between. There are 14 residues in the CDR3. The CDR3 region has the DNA TGTGCCAGCAAGGATAGCGGCACCTACTACGAGCAGTACTTC. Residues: CASKDSGTYYEQYF. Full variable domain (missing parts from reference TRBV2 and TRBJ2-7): EPEVTQTPSHQVTQMGQEVILRCVPISNHLYFYWYRQILGQKVEFLVSFYNNEISEKSEIFDDQFSVERPDGSNFTLKIRSTKLEDSAMYFCASKDSGTYYEQYFGPGTRLTVT.